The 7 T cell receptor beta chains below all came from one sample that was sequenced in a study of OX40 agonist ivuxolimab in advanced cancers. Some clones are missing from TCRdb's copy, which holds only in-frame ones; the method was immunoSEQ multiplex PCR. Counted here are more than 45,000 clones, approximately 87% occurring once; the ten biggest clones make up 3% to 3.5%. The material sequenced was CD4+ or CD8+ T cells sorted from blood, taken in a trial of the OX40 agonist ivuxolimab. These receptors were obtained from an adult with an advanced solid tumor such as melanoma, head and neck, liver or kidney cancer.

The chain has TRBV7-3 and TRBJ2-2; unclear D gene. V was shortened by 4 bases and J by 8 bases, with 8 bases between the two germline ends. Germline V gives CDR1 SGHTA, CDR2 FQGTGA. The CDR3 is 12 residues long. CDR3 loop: CASSSGGGELFF. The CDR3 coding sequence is TGTGCCAGCAGCTCCGGTGGGGGGGAGCTGTTTTTT.

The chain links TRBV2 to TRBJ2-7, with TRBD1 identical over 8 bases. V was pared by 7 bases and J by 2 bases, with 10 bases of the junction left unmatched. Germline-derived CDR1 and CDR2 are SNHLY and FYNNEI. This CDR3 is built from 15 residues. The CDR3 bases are TGTGCCAGCAAGTGGTGGACAGGGCCAACCTACGAGCAGTACTTC. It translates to CASKWWTGPTYEQYF.

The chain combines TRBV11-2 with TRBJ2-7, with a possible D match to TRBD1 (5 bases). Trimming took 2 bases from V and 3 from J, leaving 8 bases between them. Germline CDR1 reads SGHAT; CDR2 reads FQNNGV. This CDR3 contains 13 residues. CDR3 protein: CASSLYQGYEQYF. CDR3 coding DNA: TGTGCCAGCAGCTTATATCAGGGCTACGAGCAGTACTTC.

CDR3 DNA: TGTGCCAGCAGCTTTAGGGGGACCTACAATGAGCAGTTCTTC. This encodes CASSFRGTYNEQFF. The chain is built from TRBV5-4 and TRBJ2-1, with D tentatively TRBD1 (6 bases). Deletions cut 2 bases from V and 2 bases from J, with 8 bases between. The CDR3 is made up of 14 amino acids. The germline V gene has CDR1 SGHNT and CDR2 YYREEE (reference sequence).

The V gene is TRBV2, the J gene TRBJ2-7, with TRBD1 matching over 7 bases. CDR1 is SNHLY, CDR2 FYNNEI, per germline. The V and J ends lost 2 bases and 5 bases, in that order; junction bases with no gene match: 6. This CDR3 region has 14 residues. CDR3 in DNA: TGTGCCAGCAGTGAATGGGACAGTAGGGACGAGCAGTACTTC. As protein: CASSEWDSRDEQYF.

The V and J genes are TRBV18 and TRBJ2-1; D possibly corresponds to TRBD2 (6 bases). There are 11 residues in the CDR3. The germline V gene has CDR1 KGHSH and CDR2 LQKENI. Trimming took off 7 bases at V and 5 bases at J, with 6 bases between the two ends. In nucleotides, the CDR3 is TGTGCCAGCTGGAGGGACAATGAGCAGTTCTTC. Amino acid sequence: CASWRDNEQFF.

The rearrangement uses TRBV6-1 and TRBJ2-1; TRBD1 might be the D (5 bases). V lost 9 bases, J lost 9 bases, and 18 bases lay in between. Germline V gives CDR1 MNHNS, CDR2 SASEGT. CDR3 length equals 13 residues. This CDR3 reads CASSAEGQGEQFF. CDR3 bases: TGTGCCAGTTCGGCAGAAGGCCAGGGTGAGCAGTTCTTC.